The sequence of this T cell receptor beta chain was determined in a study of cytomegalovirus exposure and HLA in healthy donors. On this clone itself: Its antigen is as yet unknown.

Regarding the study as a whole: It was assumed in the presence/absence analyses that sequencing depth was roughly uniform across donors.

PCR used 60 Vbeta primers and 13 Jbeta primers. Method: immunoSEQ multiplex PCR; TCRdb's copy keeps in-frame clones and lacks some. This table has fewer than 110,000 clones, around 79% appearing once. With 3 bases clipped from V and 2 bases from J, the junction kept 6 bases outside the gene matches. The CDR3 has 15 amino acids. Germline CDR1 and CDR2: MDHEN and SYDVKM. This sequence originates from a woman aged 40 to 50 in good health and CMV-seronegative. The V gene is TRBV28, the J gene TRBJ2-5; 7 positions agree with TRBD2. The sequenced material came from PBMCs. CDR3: CASSFSGGGQETQYF. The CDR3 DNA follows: TGTGCCAGCAGTTTTAGTGGGGGGGGACAAGAGACCCAGTACTTC.